This T cell receptor (beta chain) stems from a study of CD8 T cells in ankylosing spondylitis. Overall study results and limits: Several highly homologous variants made up a TCR beta motif, and this motif appeared characteristic of ankylosing spondylitis blood.

Regarding this clonotype: What it recognizes is unknown.

TCRdb passed the 5' RACE reads through MiXCR, listing each CDR3 protein once. The top ten hold about 44% of the sample, which has 200,000 to 250,000 distinct CDR3 sequences, approximately 20% seen once. The CDR3 length is 16 residues. In germline, CDR1 is LGHNA, CDR2 YSLEER. With 1 base removed from V and 0 bases from J, the gap between germline ends came to 12 bases. Input material: blood, either unsorted or a sorted T cell fraction (not recorded which). The sequence was collected from a male donor with ankylosing spondylitis. The chain combines TRBV4-3 with TRBJ2-5, with D uncertain. CDR3 nucleotides: TGCGCCAGCAGCCAAGCACCAACGGGCTACCAAGAGACCCAGTACTTC. Translated, it gives CASSQAPTGYQETQYF.